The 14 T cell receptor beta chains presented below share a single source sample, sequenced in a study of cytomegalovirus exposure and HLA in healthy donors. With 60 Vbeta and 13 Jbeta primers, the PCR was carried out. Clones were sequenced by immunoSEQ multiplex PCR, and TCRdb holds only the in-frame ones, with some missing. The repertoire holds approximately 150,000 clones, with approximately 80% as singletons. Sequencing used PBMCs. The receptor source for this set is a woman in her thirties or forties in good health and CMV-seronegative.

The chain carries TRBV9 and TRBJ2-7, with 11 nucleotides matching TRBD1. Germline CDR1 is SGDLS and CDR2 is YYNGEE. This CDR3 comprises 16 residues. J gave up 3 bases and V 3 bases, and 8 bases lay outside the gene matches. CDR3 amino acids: CASSAIPGTGGYEQYF. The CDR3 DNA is TGTGCCAGCAGCGCGATCCCCGGGACAGGGGGCTACGAGCAGTACTTC.

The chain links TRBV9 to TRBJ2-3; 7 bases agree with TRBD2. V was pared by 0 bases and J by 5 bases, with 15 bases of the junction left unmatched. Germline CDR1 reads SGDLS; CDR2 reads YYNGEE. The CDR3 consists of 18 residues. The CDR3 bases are TGTGCCAGCAGCGTAGGGGTGGGGACTGGCGGGAGTGGAGATACGCAGTATTTT. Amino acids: CASSVGVGTGGSGDTQYF. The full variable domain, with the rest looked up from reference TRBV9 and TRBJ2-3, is DSGVTQTPKHLITATGQRVTLRCSPRSGDLSVYWYQQSLDQGLQFLIQYYNGEERAKGNILERFSAQQFPDLHSELNLSSLELGDSALYFCASSVGVGTGGSGDTQYFGPGTRLTVL.

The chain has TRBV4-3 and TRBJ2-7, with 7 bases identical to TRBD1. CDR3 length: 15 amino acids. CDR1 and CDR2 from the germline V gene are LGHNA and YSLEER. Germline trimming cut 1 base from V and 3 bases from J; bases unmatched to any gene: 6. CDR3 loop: CASSQGRTGDYEQYF. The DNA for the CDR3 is TGCGCCAGCAGCCAAGGAAGAACAGGGGACTACGAGCAGTACTTC.

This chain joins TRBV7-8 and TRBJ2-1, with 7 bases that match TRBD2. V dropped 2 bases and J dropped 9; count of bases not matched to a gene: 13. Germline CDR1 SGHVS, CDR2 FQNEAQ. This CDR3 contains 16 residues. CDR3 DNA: TGTGCCAGCAGCTTAAGGCGGGGGAAATCCTGGACTGAGCAGTTCTTC. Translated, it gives CASSLRRGKSWTEQFF.

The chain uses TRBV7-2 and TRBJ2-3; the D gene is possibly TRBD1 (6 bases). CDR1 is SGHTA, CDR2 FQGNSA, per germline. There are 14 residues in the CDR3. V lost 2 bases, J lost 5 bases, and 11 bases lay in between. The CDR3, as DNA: TGTGCCAGCAGCTTATACAGGGCCGAAGATACGCAGTATTTT. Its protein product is CASSLYRAEDTQYF.

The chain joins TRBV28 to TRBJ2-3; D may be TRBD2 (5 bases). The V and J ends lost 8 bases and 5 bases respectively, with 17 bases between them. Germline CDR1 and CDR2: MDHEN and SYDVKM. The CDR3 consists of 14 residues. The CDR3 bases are TGTGCCAGCTATGGAGCGGTGGCGGTAGATACGCAGTATTTT. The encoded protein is CASYGAVAVDTQYF.

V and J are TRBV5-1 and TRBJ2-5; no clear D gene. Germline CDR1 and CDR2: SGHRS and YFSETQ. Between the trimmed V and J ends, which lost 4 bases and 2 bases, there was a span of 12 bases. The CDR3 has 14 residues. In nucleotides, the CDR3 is TGCGCCAGCAGCCAGAGACAACTTCAAGAGACCCAGTACTTC. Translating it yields CASSQRQLQETQYF.

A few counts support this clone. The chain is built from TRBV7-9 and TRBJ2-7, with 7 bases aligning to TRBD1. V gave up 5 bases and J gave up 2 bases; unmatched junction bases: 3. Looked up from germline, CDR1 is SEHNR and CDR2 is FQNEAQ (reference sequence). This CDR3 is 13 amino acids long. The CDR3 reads CASSGQVTYEQYF. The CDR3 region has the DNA TGTGCCAGCAGCGGACAGGTTACCTACGAGCAGTACTTC.

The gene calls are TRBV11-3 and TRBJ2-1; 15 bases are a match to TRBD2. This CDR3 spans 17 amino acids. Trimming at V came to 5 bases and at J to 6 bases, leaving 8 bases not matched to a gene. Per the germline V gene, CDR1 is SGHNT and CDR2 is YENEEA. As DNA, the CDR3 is TGTGCCAGCAGCACCCGGACTAGCGGGAGGGCCATCAATGAGCAGTTCTTC. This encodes CASSTRTSGRAINEQFF.

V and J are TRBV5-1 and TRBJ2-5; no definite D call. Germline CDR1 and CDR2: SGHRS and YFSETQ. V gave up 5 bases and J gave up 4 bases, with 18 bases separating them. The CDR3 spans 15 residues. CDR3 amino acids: CASRELGEAIETQYF. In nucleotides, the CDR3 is TGCGCCAGCAGAGAACTGGGTGAAGCGATAGAGACCCAGTACTTC.

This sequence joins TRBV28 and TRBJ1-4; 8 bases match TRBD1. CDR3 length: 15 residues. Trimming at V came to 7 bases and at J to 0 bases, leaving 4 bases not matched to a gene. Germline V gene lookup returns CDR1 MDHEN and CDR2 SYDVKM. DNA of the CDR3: TGTGCCAGCACCACAGGGGGTGCAACTAATGAAAAACTGTTTTTT. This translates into CASTTGGATNEKLFF.

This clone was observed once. The CDR3 protein is CASSYSRFLYGYTF. For the CDR3, the DNA is TGTGCCAGCAGTTACTCGAGGTTCCTCTATGGCTACACCTTC. The V and J genes are TRBV6-5 and TRBJ1-2; D unclear. The CDR3 extends over 14 amino acids. The germline V gene encodes CDR1 MNHEY and CDR2 SVGAGI. Trimming pared 0 bases from V and 4 bases from J, leaving 9 bases between.

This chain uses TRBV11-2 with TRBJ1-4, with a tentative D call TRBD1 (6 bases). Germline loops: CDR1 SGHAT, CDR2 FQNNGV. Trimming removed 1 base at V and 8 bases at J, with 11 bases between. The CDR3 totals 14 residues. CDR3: CASSLVGGGEKLFF. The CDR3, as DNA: TGTGCCAGCAGCTTAGTAGGGGGTGGCGAAAAACTGTTTTTT.

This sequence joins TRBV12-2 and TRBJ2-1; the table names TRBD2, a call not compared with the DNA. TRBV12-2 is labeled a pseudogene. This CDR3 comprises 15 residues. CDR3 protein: CASRLGLADYNEQFF. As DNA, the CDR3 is TGTGCAAGTCGCCTGGGACTAGCGGACTACAATGAGCAGTTCTTC.